This is a list of T cell receptor beta chains from one sample in a study of T cell responses to AZD1222 COVID-19 vaccine. Measured with immunoSEQ multiplex PCR; TCRdb has only the in-frame clones, and not every one. There are roughly 150,000 clones in the sample; about 89% occur only once, and 1.9% lies in the top ten. The sequencing used peripheral blood, collected on day 0 of AZD1222 vaccination. The source is an adult in good health. Each CDR3 is given with its conserved first and last residue. A D gene is named only where the DNA matches it firmly. Rows may omit the clone size; those that give it use once, few, many or a size class.

J gene: TRBJ2-7
D gene: TRBD2
V gene: TRBV11-2
clone size: once
CDR3 protein: CASSRRLAVKSYEQYF
CDR3 DNA: TGTGCCAGCAGCCGCCGACTAGCGGTAAAATCCTACGAGCAGTACTTC

J gene: TRBJ1-5
D gene: -
V gene: TRBV4-1
clone size: -
CDR3 protein: CASSQESAGFGNQPQHF
CDR3 DNA: TGCGCCAGCAGCCAAGAATCGGCAGGGTTTGGCAATCAGCCCCAGCATTTT

J gene: TRBJ2-3
D gene: -
V gene: TRBV5-1
clone size: -
CDR3 protein: CASSKSGSGTDTQYF
CDR3 DNA: TGCGCCAGCAGCAAATCCGGGTCCGGCACAGATACGCAGTATTTT

J gene: TRBJ1-2
D gene: -
V gene: TRBV6-2/TRBV6-3
clone size: -
CDR3 protein: CASSPAGGRAGYTF
CDR3 DNA: TGTGCCAGCAGTCCAGCCGGGGGTCGGGCTGGCTACACCTTC

J gene: TRBJ1-1
D gene: -
V gene: TRBV7-2
clone size: -
CDR3 protein: CASSLATDGTEAFF
CDR3 DNA: TGTGCCAGCAGCTTAGCCACAGACGGTACTGAAGCTTTCTTT

J gene: TRBJ1-1
D gene: -
V gene: TRBV4-1
clone size: -
CDR3 protein: CASSQVRGRDNTEAFF
CDR3 DNA: TGCGCCAGCAGCCAAGTGAGGGGCCGGGACAACACTGAAGCTTTCTTT

J gene: TRBJ1-1
D gene: -
V gene: TRBV7-8
clone size: -
CDR3 protein: CASSSYLGGLGVNTEAFF
CDR3 DNA: TGTGCCAGCAGCTCATACCTAGGTGGGCTAGGGGTGAACACTGAAGCTTTCTTT

J gene: TRBJ1-2
D gene: TRBD1
V gene: TRBV6-4
clone size: -
CDR3 protein: CASSPDRANYGYTF
CDR3 DNA: TGTGCCAGCAGTCCGGACAGGGCTAACTATGGCTACACCTTC

J gene: TRBJ2-1
D gene: TRBD1
V gene: TRBV5-6
clone size: -
CDR3 protein: CASSSGQSSYNEQFF
CDR3 DNA: TGTGCCAGCAGTTCGGGACAGAGCTCCTACAATGAGCAGTTCTTC

J gene: TRBJ1-4
D gene: TRBD1
V gene: TRBV7-3
clone size: -
CDR3 protein: CASSLIGERGTAFNEKLFF
CDR3 DNA: TGTGCCAGCAGCCTGATAGGCGAACGGGGGACAGCCTTTAATGAAAAACTGTTTTTT

J gene: TRBJ1-1
D gene: -
V gene: TRBV30
clone size: -
CDR3 protein: CAWSRPGSTEAFF
CDR3 DNA: TGTGCCTGGAGCCGACCGGGCTCCACTGAAGCTTTCTTT

J gene: TRBJ1-2
D gene: -
V gene: TRBV6-2/TRBV6-3
clone size: -
CDR3 protein: CASSYAGRVGRLNYGYTF
CDR3 DNA: TGTGCCAGCAGTTACGCCGGGAGGGTCGGTAGGCTTAACTATGGCTACACCTTC

J gene: TRBJ1-2
D gene: -
V gene: TRBV19
clone size: -
CDR3 protein: CASSMSSRGNIYGYTF
CDR3 DNA: TGTGCCAGTAGTATGTCGTCCAGAGGCAATATTTATGGCTACACCTTC

J gene: TRBJ1-3
D gene: -
V gene: TRBV7-2
clone size: few
CDR3 protein: CASSLEEGNTIYF
CDR3 DNA: TGTGCCAGCAGCTTAGAGGAAGGAAACACCATATATTTT

J gene: TRBJ1-4
D gene: -
V gene: TRBV21-1
clone size: -
CDR3 protein: CASSKRQGMRANEKLFF
CDR3 DNA: TGTGCCAGCAGCAAGCGTCAGGGAATGCGAGCTAATGAAAAACTGTTTTTT

J gene: TRBJ2-6
D gene: -
V gene: TRBV4-3
clone size: -
CDR3 protein: CASSQVSGANVLTF
CDR3 DNA: TGCGCCAGCAGCCAGGTCTCTGGGGCCAACGTCCTGACTTTC

J gene: TRBJ1-2
D gene: -
V gene: TRBV7-6
clone size: -
CDR3 protein: CASSLSLGADPYGYTF
CDR3 DNA: TGTGCCAGCAGCCTTTCCCTTGGCGCGGACCCCTATGGCTACACCTTC

J gene: TRBJ1-3
D gene: -
V gene: TRBV5-4
clone size: once
CDR3 protein: CASSSEDTTYSGNTIYF
CDR3 DNA: TGTGCCAGCAGCTCGGAGGACACTACGTACTCTGGAAACACCATATATTTT

J gene: TRBJ1-3
D gene: -
V gene: TRBV6-2/TRBV6-3
clone size: -
CDR3 protein: CASSYSARQRHSGNTIYF
CDR3 DNA: TGTGCCAGCAGTTACTCAGCTCGACAGCGACACTCTGGAAACACCATATATTTT

J gene: TRBJ2-2
D gene: TRBD2
V gene: TRBV27
clone size: -
CDR3 protein: CASSLIPSGRARTGELFF
CDR3 DNA: TGTGCCAGCAGTTTAATTCCTAGCGGGAGGGCGAGAACCGGGGAGCTGTTTTTT

J gene: TRBJ1-1
D gene: -
V gene: TRBV28
clone size: -
CDR3 protein: CASSGKYEAFF
CDR3 DNA: TGTGCCAGCAGCGGAAAGTATGAAGCTTTCTTT

J gene: TRBJ1-5
D gene: -
V gene: TRBV28
clone size: -
CDR3 protein: CASSLEPPNQPQHF
CDR3 DNA: TGTGCCAGCTCCCTCGAGCCCCCCAATCAGCCCCAGCATTTT

J gene: TRBJ1-1
D gene: -
V gene: TRBV6-1
clone size: -
CDR3 protein: CASSDDRTQNKNTEAFF
CDR3 DNA: TGTGCCAGCAGTGATGACCGGACTCAAAATAAAAACACTGAAGCTTTCTTT

J gene: TRBJ1-2
D gene: -
V gene: TRBV7-2
clone size: -
CDR3 protein: CASSSTLNYGYTF
CDR3 DNA: TGTGCCAGCAGCTCCACACTTAACTATGGCTACACCTTC

J gene: TRBJ1-6
D gene: -
V gene: TRBV4-1
clone size: -
CDR3 protein: CASSQDVAGAGSPLHF
CDR3 DNA: TGCGCCAGCAGCCAAGATGTCGCAGGGGCTGGTTCACCCCTCCACTTT

J gene: TRBJ2-2
D gene: TRBD2
V gene: TRBV9
clone size: -
CDR3 protein: CASSTPRGTSGRGTGELFF
CDR3 DNA: TGTGCCAGCAGCACCCCTCGAGGGACTAGCGGGAGAGGGACCGGGGAGCTGTTTTTT

J gene: TRBJ2-7
D gene: -
V gene: TRBV6-2/TRBV6-3
clone size: -
CDR3 protein: CASSSRGPDGYEQYF
CDR3 DNA: TGTGCCAGCAGTTCCAGGGGACCTGATGGCTACGAGCAGTACTTC

J gene: TRBJ2-5
D gene: -
V gene: TRBV5-5
clone size: -
CDR3 protein: CASSLGLGSRETQYF
CDR3 DNA: TGTGCCAGCAGCCTGGGGTTGGGTTCTAGAGAGACCCAGTACTTC

J gene: TRBJ2-7
D gene: TRBD2
V gene: TRBV30
clone size: -
CDR3 protein: CAWNLLAGTYEQYF
CDR3 DNA: TGTGCCTGGAATTTACTAGCGGGCACCTACGAGCAGTACTTC

J gene: TRBJ2-7
D gene: -
V gene: TRBV5-4
clone size: -
CDR3 protein: CASSSGTPYEQYF
CDR3 DNA: TGTGCCAGCAGCTCCGGGACACCCTACGAGCAGTACTTC